This T cell receptor (beta chain) was profiled in a study of T cells in Graves' hyperthyroidism and ophthalmopathy. RNA transcripts yielded amplified TCR beta CDR3 regions. The HTBI primer set served for first-round RT-PCR of the TCR CDR3. One entry per CDR3 protein results from TCRdb running MiXCR on the multiplex PCR reads. The table lists about 350,000 distinct CDR3 sequences, 15% to 20% of them singletons. Per germline, CDR1 KGHSH and CDR2 LQKENI. V was cut by 2 bases and J by 2 bases, with 12 bases left in between. The CDR3 runs to 15 residues. Material: blood. The rearrangement uses TRBV18 and TRBJ1-2; maybe TRBD1 (6 bases). The receptor was derived from a woman in her late teens or twenties with Graves' hyperthyroidism. In nucleotides, the CDR3 is TGTGCCAGCTCACCATGGTGGCAGGGGAACTATGGCTACACCTTC. As protein: CASSPWWQGNYGYTF.